The 12 T cell receptor beta chains below come from one sample, sequenced in a study of T cells in localized non-small cell lung cancer. Sequencing used immunoSEQ multiplex PCR; TCRdb keeps in-frame clones, though not all of them. The sample includes more than 11,000 clones, roughly 90% of them seen just once. Specimen: peripheral blood mononuclear cells, collected before any cancer treatment. These receptors were taken from a man between 40 and 75 years old with stage III lung adenocarcinoma.

CDR3 nucleotides: TGTGCCAGCAGCACACATGGGTACGAGCAGTACTTC. The encoded protein is CASSTHGYEQYF. The rearrangement joins TRBV28 to TRBJ2-7; D is unclear. CDR3 size: 12 residues. Trimming pared 6 bases from V and 4 bases from J, leaving 10 bases between. The V gene's germline CDR1 is MDHEN and CDR2 SYDVKM.

This clone was seen just once. The rearrangement links TRBV28 to TRBJ1-5; no clear D. CDR1 is MDHEN, CDR2 SYDVKM, per germline. Trimming stripped 8 bases from V and 8 bases from J, with 13 bases between. The CDR3 is 12 residues long. The DNA of the CDR3 is TGTGCCAGCCGGGAATCCTTGGAGCCCCAGCATTTT. It translates to CASRESLEPQHF. Complete variable domain (other parts from reference TRBV28 and TRBJ1-5): DVKVTQSSRYLVKRTGEKVFLECVQDMDHENMFWYRQDPGLGLRLIYFSYDVKMKEKGDIPEGYSVSREKKERFSLILESASTNQTSMYLCASRESLEPQHFGDGTRLSIL.

The CDR3 is CASPGTGGASLEWTEAFF. CDR3 coding DNA: TGTGCCAGTCCCGGGACAGGGGGAGCGAGCCTTGAGTGGACTGAAGCTTTCTTT. The chain is built from TRBV28 and TRBJ1-1; 11 bases are shared with TRBD1. CDR1 is MDHEN and CDR2 is SYDVKM in the germline V gene. Trimming removed 9 bases from V and 5 bases from J; junction bases left unmatched: 20. This CDR3 is 18 amino acids long.

The chain carries TRBV7-3 and TRBJ2-3, with 8 bases that match TRBD1. The CDR3 extends over 18 amino acids. V trimming: 0 bases; J trimming: 0 bases; junction bases outside the gene matches: 8. Germline V gene sequence: CDR1 SGHTA, CDR2 FQGTGA. In DNA form, the CDR3 reads TGTGCCAGCAGCTTAACCGGGGCCAGGGGGCTAAGCACAGATACGCAGTATTTT. Amino acid sequence: CASSLTGARGLSTDTQYF. Drawing the rest from reference TRBV7-3 and TRBJ2-3, the complete variable domain is GAGVSQTPSNKVTEKGKYVELRCDPISGHTALYWYRQSLGQGPEFLIYFQGTGAADDSGLPNDRFFAVRPEGSVSTLKIQRTERGDSAVYLCASSLTGARGLSTDTQYFGPGTRLTVL.

The chain links TRBV6-5 to TRBJ1-1; D gene ambiguous. This CDR3 comprises 13 residues. Trimming removed 9 bases at V and 6 bases at J, with 17 bases between. Germline CDR1 and CDR2: MNHEY and SVGAGI. The CDR3 coding sequence is TGTGCCAGTCGACCTTTTTCCTACGCTGAAGCTTTCTTT. It encodes CASRPFSYAEAFF.

The rearrangement links TRBV5-1 to TRBJ1-2; maybe TRBD1 (5 bases). This CDR3 comprises 13 residues. Germline-derived CDR1 and CDR2 are SGHRS and YFSETQ. Deletions cut 2 bases from V and 2 bases from J, with 7 bases between. In nucleotides, the CDR3 is TGCGCCAGCAGCTTACAGGAGAACTATGGCTACACCTTC. This gives the protein CASSLQENYGYTF.

CDR3 bases: TGTGCCAGCAGTTACTCGAACGCCAATGAGCAGTTCTTC. As protein: CASSYSNANEQFF. The J gene is TRBJ2-1, the V gene TRBV6-5; D is unresolved. Germline V gene lookup returns CDR1 MNHEY and CDR2 SVGAGI. The CDR3 has 13 amino acids. Trimming removed 0 bases at V and 6 bases at J, with 6 bases between.

This chain links TRBV11-2 with TRBJ2-7; no clear D gene. V was clipped by 0 bases and J by 7 bases, with 22 bases between them. CDR1 and CDR2 from the germline V gene are SGHAT and FQNNGV. The CDR3 extends over 17 amino acids. The CDR3 protein is CASSLDGQTSPLYEQYF. The CDR3 DNA follows: TGTGCCAGCAGCTTAGATGGGCAAACCTCCCCCCTTTATGAGCAGTACTTC.

As DNA, the CDR3 is TGTGCCAGCAGCTTAGTGAGCTCTAGAACCGGGGAGCTGTTTTTT. It encodes CASSLVSSRTGELFF. The chain uses TRBV7-6 and TRBJ2-2; D remains ambiguous. The V end was cut by 1 base, the J end by 5 bases, with 11 bases between. Germline V gives CDR1 SGHVS, CDR2 FNYEAQ. The CDR3 is 15 residues long.

V gene TRBV5-1 combines with J gene TRBJ2-3; maybe TRBD2 (5 bases). The CDR3 consists of 12 residues. The germline CDR1 and CDR2 sequences are SGHRS and YFSETQ. Trimming cost V 0 bases and J 6 bases, with 5 bases left between them. For the CDR3, the DNA is TGCGCCAGCAGCTTGGAGCGGGATACGCAGTATTTT. Its protein product is CASSLERDTQYF.

This chain links TRBV29-1 with TRBJ1-1; the D gene is possibly TRBD1 (5 bases). This CDR3 spans 13 amino acids. The V gene's germline CDR1 is SQVTM and CDR2 ANQGSEA. V lost 8 bases and J lost 4, with 17 bases in between. The CDR3 spells CSSSTGAITEAFF. CDR3 in DNA: TGCAGCTCCTCCACTGGGGCAATCACTGAAGCTTTCTTT.

The chain couples TRBV11-3 to TRBJ1-1; D is possibly TRBD1 (6 bases). The V gene lost 4 bases and the J gene lost 5 bases, with 14 bases spanning the gap. Looked up from germline, CDR1 is SGHNT and CDR2 is YENEEA. The CDR3 has 14 amino acids. CDR3 nucleotides: TGTGCCAGCAGCTCCTTAACAGGGAGAACTGAAGCTTTCTTT. Translated: CASSSLTGRTEAFF.